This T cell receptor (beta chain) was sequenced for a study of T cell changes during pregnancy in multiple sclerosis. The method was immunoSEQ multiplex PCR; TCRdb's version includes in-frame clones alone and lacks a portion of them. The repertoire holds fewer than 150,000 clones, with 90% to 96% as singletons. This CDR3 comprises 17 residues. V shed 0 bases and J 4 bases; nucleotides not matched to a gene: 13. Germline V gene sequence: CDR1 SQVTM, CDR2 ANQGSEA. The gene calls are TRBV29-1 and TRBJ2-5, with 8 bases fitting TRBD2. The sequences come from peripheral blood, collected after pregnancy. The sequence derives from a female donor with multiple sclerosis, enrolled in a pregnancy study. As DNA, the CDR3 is TGCAGCGTTGAAGATCTACCGGGAGGGCCAAGTGGAGAGACCCAGTACTTC. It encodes CSVEDLPGGPSGETQYF.